This T cell receptor (beta chain) was found in a study of T cell responses to AZD1222 COVID-19 vaccine. Profiling relied on immunoSEQ multiplex PCR, and the TCRdb table lists in-frame clones only, not all of them. The data hold fewer than 90,000 clones, with roughly nine tenths observed a single time. Germline lookup yields CDR1 LNHDA and CDR2 SQIVND (reference sequence). Trimming pared 5 bases from V and 1 base from J, leaving 15 bases between. This CDR3 is 16 amino acids long. The rearrangement joins TRBV19 to TRBJ1-5; no reliable D call. This receptor was taken from an adult in good health. The sequences come from peripheral blood, collected on day 0 of AZD1222 vaccination. CDR3 region: CASSRPQFESNQPQHF. The CDR3 bases are TGTGCCAGTAGTCGCCCCCAATTTGAGAGCAATCAGCCCCAGCATTTT.